One sample yielded the 27 T cell receptor beta chains listed below, sequenced in a study of T cell responses to AZD1222 COVID-19 vaccine. Some clones are missing from TCRdb's copy, which holds only in-frame ones; the method was immunoSEQ multiplex PCR. The profile shows approximately 160,000 clones, roughly 88% of them singletons. The sequencing used peripheral blood, collected on day 0 of MenACWY control vaccination. These receptors were collected from an adult in good health.

V usage is TRBV25-1 and J usage is TRBJ1-3; D unresolved. The CDR3 extends over 12 amino acids. Germline CDR1 is MGHDK and CDR2 is SYGVNS. The germline V and J ends were trimmed by 6 bases and 2 bases, with 5 bases remaining between them. The CDR3 protein is CASSQTGNTIYF. CDR3 bases: TGTGCCAGCAGCCAGACTGGAAACACCATATATTTT.

This rearrangement joins TRBV6-5 to TRBJ1-1; tentatively, D is TRBD1 (5 bases). Germline V lookup: CDR1 MNHEY, CDR2 SVGAGI. This CDR3 contains 11 residues. Trimming took off 6 bases at V and 7 bases at J, with 9 bases between the two ends. The CDR3 is CASRTGVEAFF. The CDR3 region has the DNA TGTGCCAGCAGAACGGGGGTTGAAGCTTTCTTT.

In DNA form, the CDR3 reads TGCGCCAGCAGCCCCCGGTTCAGCGGGAGGGCGAGCACCTTCTACAATGAGCAGTTCTTC. Translating it yields CASSPRFSGRASTFYNEQFF. The rearrangement joins TRBV5-1 to TRBJ2-1, with 10 bases lining up with TRBD2. CDR1 SGHRS and CDR2 YFSETQ come from the germline V gene. V lost 4 bases and J lost 3; bases outside the gene matches: 19. The CDR3 contains 20 residues.

J is TRBJ2-1 and V is TRBV7-2; D may be TRBD1 (5 bases). This CDR3 contains 15 residues. Trimming removed 5 bases at V and 8 bases at J, with 19 bases between. Germline V lookup: CDR1 SGHTA, CDR2 FQGNSA. CDR3 region: CASSPSRVNVDEQFF. The CDR3 DNA sequence: TGTGCCAGCAGCCCTTCCAGGGTCAATGTCGATGAGCAGTTCTTC.

V is TRBV5-1 and J is TRBJ1-6, with D hard to call. The V end lost 3 bases, the J end lost 6 bases, and 4 bases lay between the germline ends. CDR1 SGHRS and CDR2 YFSETQ come from the germline V gene. The CDR3 sequence is 12 residues long. As DNA, the CDR3 is TGCGCCAGCAGCTCGCTTAATTCACCCCTCCACTTT. Translation: CASSSLNSPLHF.

The gene calls are TRBV19 and TRBJ2-5; no reliable D call. Germline V gene data show CDR1 as LNHDA and CDR2 as SQIVND (reference sequence). Trimming shortened V by 2 bases and J by 3 bases, and 10 bases separated the two germline ends. The CDR3 spans 14 residues. The CDR3 loop reads CASSILGGEETQYF. The CDR3 coding sequence is TGTGCCAGTAGTATATTAGGCGGTGAAGAGACCCAGTACTTC.

The J gene is TRBJ2-5, the V gene TRBV7-9; D unresolved. The length of the CDR3 is 13 residues. Looked up from germline, CDR1 is SEHNR and CDR2 is FQNEAQ (reference sequence). Trimming stripped 3 bases from V and 5 bases from J, with 10 bases between. CDR3 bases: TGTGCCAGCAGCTTGACCTCCTTCGAGACCCAGTACTTC. Amino acid sequence: CASSLTSFETQYF.

The CDR3 nucleotides read TGCGCCAGCAGCGGGAAACCGGGGATCTCCTACAATGAGCAGTTCTTC. Amino acid sequence: CASSGKPGISYNEQFF. The chain links TRBV5-1 to TRBJ2-1, with TRBD2 as a possible D gene (5 bases). The CDR3 length is 16 residues. Germline loops: CDR1 SGHRS, CDR2 YFSETQ. V lost 4 bases, J lost 0 bases, and 14 bases lay in between.

The V call is TRBV3-1 (or the pseudogene TRBV3-2), the J call TRBJ2-7; 8 bases agree with TRBD2. Trimming took 1 base from V and 1 from J; bases not matched to a gene: 9. The CDR3 loop spans 17 amino acids. Germline lookup yields CDR1 LGHDT and CDR2 YNNKEL (reference sequence). CDR3 nucleotide sequence: TGTGCCAGCAGCCAAGGCCGCATAGCGGGGCATTCCTACGAGCAGTACTTC. Encoded protein: CASSQGRIAGHSYEQYF.

The V call is TRBV2, the J call TRBJ1-6, with D perhaps TRBD1 (5 bases). Germline CDR1 and CDR2: SNHLY and FYNNEI. CDR3 length: 14 residues. V gave up 8 bases and J gave up 4 bases, with 12 bases separating them. The CDR3 spells CASDRTYYNSPLHF. The CDR3 DNA is TGTGCCAGCGATCGGACATATTATAATTCACCCCTCCACTTT.

This clone was recorded once. Here the CDR3 reads CASSFTNLEKLFF. The CDR3 DNA reads as TGTGCCAGCAGTTTCACAAATTTGGAAAAACTGTTTTTT. The chain uses TRBV28 and TRBJ1-4; D ambiguous. Per the germline V gene, CDR1 is MDHEN and CDR2 is SYDVKM. V was clipped by 3 bases and J by 8 bases, with 10 bases between them. The CDR3 has 13 amino acids. Full variable domain (remainder filled in from reference TRBV28 and TRBJ1-4): DVKVTQSSRYLVKRTGEKVFLECVQDMDHENMFWYRQDPGLGLRLIYFSYDVKMKEKGDIPEGYSVSREKKERFSLILESASTNQTSMYLCASSFTNLEKLFFGSGTQLSVL.

This clone has just a few counts. The rearrangement uses TRBV19 and TRBJ1-2; D remains unclear. Per the germline V gene, CDR1 is LNHDA and CDR2 is SQIVND (reference sequence). CDR3 length equals 12 residues. V lost 3 bases, J lost 5 bases, and 7 bases lay in between. Written as DNA, the CDR3 is TGTGCCAGTAGTATGGGGAAGTATGGCTACACCTTC. Protein product: CASSMGKYGYTF.

This chain joins TRBV4-3 and TRBJ1-1; 9 bases match TRBD1. This CDR3 is 15 amino acids long. Per germline, CDR1 LGHNA and CDR2 YSLEER. V shed 3 bases, J shed 5 bases, and the junction held 7 bases outside the gene matches. Here the CDR3 reads CASSQQGDRETEAFF. CDR3 nucleotide sequence: TGCGCCAGCAGCCAGCAAGGGGACAGGGAGACTGAAGCTTTCTTT.

J is TRBJ1-2 and V is TRBV4-1; 7 bases are shared with TRBD1. V was pared by 4 bases and J by 4 bases, with 3 bases of the junction left unmatched. Germline V lookup: CDR1 MGHRA, CDR2 YSYEKL. CDR3 length equals 13 residues. Here the CDR3 reads CASSPGQSYGYTF. CDR3 coding DNA: TGCGCCAGCAGCCCGGGACAGTCCTATGGCTACACCTTC.

This clone was picked up one time. The chain combines TRBV7-9 with TRBJ1-2; D is ambiguous. There are 16 residues in the CDR3. The V and J ends lost 5 bases and 4 bases respectively, with 20 bases between them. In germline, CDR1 is SEHNR, CDR2 FQNEAQ (reference sequence). The CDR3 here is CASSGSGSLSSYGYTF. The CDR3 DNA reads as TGTGCCAGCAGCGGATCCGGTTCATTATCTTCCTATGGCTACACCTTC.

The rearrangement links TRBV15 to TRBJ1-2, with D hard to call. Germline V gene data show CDR1 as LNHNV and CDR2 as YYDKDF (reference sequence). Trimming removed 5 bases at V and 1 base at J, with 14 bases between. CDR3 length equals 15 residues. DNA for the CDR3: TGTGCCACCAGCCCTGCAAGGGTGGTTAACTATGGCTACACCTTC. It translates to CATSPARVVNYGYTF.

The V call is TRBV28, the J call TRBJ2-6, with D tentatively TRBD1 (6 bases). V lost 1 base and J 0 bases, leaving 10 bases between the germline ends. The germline CDR1 and CDR2 sequences are MDHEN and SYDVKM. CDR3 length: 17 amino acids. In nucleotides, the CDR3 is TGTGCCAGCAGTTTATCGGACAGATCCTCTGGGGCCAACGTCCTGACTTTC. Translation: CASSLSDRSSGANVLTF.

This sequence joins TRBV6-4 and TRBJ2-3; TRBD2 matches 15 bases. CDR3 length: 18 residues. Looked up from germline, CDR1 is MRHNA and CDR2 is SNTAGT. Trimming at V came to 4 bases and at J to 3 bases, leaving 8 bases not matched to a gene. CDR3 region: CASSAGLAGGAETDTQYF. CDR3 coding DNA: TGTGCCAGCAGTGCCGGACTAGCGGGGGGGGCCGAGACAGATACGCAGTATTTT.

The rearrangement links TRBV3-1 (or the pseudogene TRBV3-2) to TRBJ2-1; D is uncertain. Per germline, CDR1 LGHDT and CDR2 YNNKEL (reference sequence). Trimming stripped 4 bases from V and 4 bases from J, with 2 bases between. The length of the CDR3 is 11 residues. CDR3 sequence reads: CASSRYNEQFF. The CDR3 DNA sequence: TGTGCCAGCAGCCGGTACAATGAGCAGTTCTTC.

This chain uses TRBV6-2 or TRBV6-3 with TRBJ1-2; D gene ambiguous. The germline V and J ends were trimmed by 7 bases and 4 bases, with 19 bases remaining between them. CDR3 length equals 15 residues. From germline, CDR1 is MNHEY and CDR2 SVGEGT. The CDR3 nucleotides read TGTGCCAGCATCCCCGGTTCCTCCTGGGTCTATGGCTACACCTTC. Translation gives CASIPGSSWVYGYTF.

The chain links TRBV28 to TRBJ1-2, with 12 bases fitting TRBD1. V dropped 2 bases and J dropped 8; count of bases not matched to a gene: 6. The CDR3 contains 15 residues. Germline CDR1 is MDHEN and CDR2 is SYDVKM. DNA for the CDR3: TGTGCCAGCAGTTTACGGGACAGGGGGCGAGGGGGCTACACCTTC. Translation gives CASSLRDRGRGGYTF.

The J gene is TRBJ2-7, the V gene TRBV7-3; D possibly matches TRBD1 or TRBD2 (6 bases each). V lost 2 bases and J 5 bases, leaving 16 bases between the germline ends. This CDR3 is built from 15 residues. CDR1 is SGHTA and CDR2 is FQGTGA in the germline V gene. CDR3: CASSLLGGASDEQYF. The CDR3 DNA reads TGTGCCAGCAGCTTACTGGGGGGCGCTTCGGACGAGCAGTACTTC.

V gene TRBV7-8 combines with J gene TRBJ2-4; D is unresolved. The CDR3 sequence is 14 residues long. CDR1 is SGHVS and CDR2 is FQNEAQ in the germline V gene. The ends were cut back, 5 bases at V and 0 bases at J, with 8 bases in the middle. In DNA form, the CDR3 reads TGTGCCAGCAGCGAAGGTCTAGCCAAAAACATTCAGTACTTC. Encoded protein: CASSEGLAKNIQYF.

This clone has only a few counts. The chain has TRBV3-1 (or the pseudogene TRBV3-2) and TRBJ2-7; TRBD1 matches 8 bases. V gave up 2 bases and J gave up 6 bases; unmatched junction bases: 3. CDR1 and CDR2 from the germline V gene are LGHDT and YNNKEL (reference sequence). The CDR3 contains 13 residues. CDR3 nucleotides: TGTGCCAGCAGCCAACTGACAGGGGTCGAGCAGTACTTC. Translating gives CASSQLTGVEQYF.

This rearrangement joins TRBV6-1 to TRBJ1-4, with D unclear. Germline V gives CDR1 MNHNS, CDR2 SASEGT. Trimming cost V 3 bases and J 8 bases, with 10 bases left between them. The length of the CDR3 is 13 residues. CDR3 in amino acids: CASSDGEREKLFF. DNA of the CDR3: TGTGCCAGCAGTGACGGGGAACGGGAAAAACTGTTTTTT.

The chain carries TRBV3-1 (or the pseudogene TRBV3-2) and TRBJ1-6; D gene unclear. Germline assignment: CDR1 LGHDT and CDR2 YNNKEL (reference sequence). The CDR3 loop spans 14 amino acids. Trimming removed 4 bases from V and 10 bases from J, with 14 bases in between. The chain's CDR3 is CASSLEVEGSPLHF. In DNA form, the CDR3 reads TGTGCCAGCAGCCTAGAGGTGGAGGGCTCACCCCTCCACTTT.

V usage is TRBV12-5 and J usage is TRBJ1-1, with 7 bases that match TRBD1. The CDR3 length is 15 residues. CDR1 is LGHNT, CDR2 FRNRAP, per germline. The V gene end was trimmed by 3 bases and the J gene end by 6 bases; junction bases not matched to a gene: 10. CDR3: CASGFVQGRLSEAFF. The CDR3 coding sequence is TGTGCTAGTGGTTTTGTACAGGGGAGGCTATCTGAAGCTTTCTTT. The full variable domain, completed using reference TRBV12-5 and TRBJ1-1, is DARVTQTPRHKVTEMGQEVTMRCQPILGHNTVFWYRQTMMQGLELLAYFRNRAPLDDSGMPKDRFSAEMPDATLATLKIQPSEPRDSAVYFCASGFVQGRLSEAFFGQGTRLTVV.